One sample yielded the 16 T cell receptor beta chains listed below, sequenced in a study of resident and recirculating memory T cells in vitiligo. Clones were read by immunoSEQ multiplex PCR, and TCRdb kept only the in-frame ones, dropping some. There are tens of thousands of clones in the sample; 90% to 95% occur only once, and less than 5.5% lies in the top ten. The sample comprised blood. The receptors originated from a male donor with vitiligo.

The CDR3 sequence is CASSLGVNTEAFF. CDR3 bases: TGTGCCAGCAGCTTAGGCGTGAACACTGAAGCTTTCTTT. The rearrangement uses TRBV11-2 and TRBJ1-1, with unresolved D. V shed 1 base and J shed 0 bases, with 3 bases lying between them. The CDR3 is made up of 13 amino acids. Germline V gene sequence: CDR1 SGHAT, CDR2 FQNNGV.

Here the CDR3 reads CASTGGLAGANVLTF. In DNA form, the CDR3 reads TGTGCCAGCACGGGAGGGCTTGCTGGGGCCAACGTCCTGACTTTC. The genes are TRBV28 and TRBJ2-6, with TRBD2 matching over 8 bases. Germline-derived CDR1 and CDR2 are MDHEN and SYDVKM. The CDR3 is 15 residues long. V lost 7 bases, J lost 2 bases, and 4 bases stayed unmatched.

The chain recombines TRBV6-4 with TRBJ2-7, with D perhaps TRBD1 (5 bases). This CDR3 is 16 amino acids long. Germline lookup yields CDR1 MRHNA and CDR2 SNTAGT. V lost 2 bases to trimming and J lost 3 bases, with 17 bases between them. The CDR3 DNA reads TGTGCCAGCAGTGACACCGACAGTGCCCAGGACTACGAGCAGTACTTC. Encoded protein: CASSDTDSAQDYEQYF.

The chain is built from TRBV6-5 and TRBJ2-3; 9 bases are a match to TRBD2. V shed 6 bases, J shed 4 bases, and the junction held 5 bases outside the gene matches. The germline gives CDR1 MNHEY, CDR2 SVGAGI. This CDR3 is built from 14 residues. The CDR3 coding sequence is TGTGCCAGCAGGAATAGCGGGGGAGCAGATACGCAGTATTTT. Its translation is CASRNSGGADTQYF.

The genes are TRBV5-1 and TRBJ2-2; no firm D call. The CDR3 is 13 residues long. V lost 1 base to trimming and J lost 6 bases, with 7 bases between them. CDR1 and CDR2 from the germline V gene are SGHRS and YFSETQ. The DNA of the CDR3 is TGCGCCAGCAGCTTGTTGAGCCCCGGGGAGCTGTTTTTT. This sequence encodes CASSLLSPGELFF.

V and J are TRBV5-1 and TRBJ1-1; D remains unclear. V was cut by 0 bases and J by 2 bases, with 8 bases left in between. The germline CDR1 and CDR2 sequences are SGHRS and YFSETQ. This CDR3 spans 14 amino acids. The CDR3 DNA reads as TGCGCCAGCAGCTTGGGTCCAGTTAACACTGAAGCTTTCTTT. Residues: CASSLGPVNTEAFF.

This clone was seen a single time. The chain couples TRBV28 to TRBJ1-5, with D perhaps matching TRBD1 (5 bases). CDR1 is MDHEN, CDR2 SYDVKM, per germline. V was clipped by 5 bases and J by 4 bases, with 9 bases between them. The CDR3 runs to 13 residues. CDR3 DNA sequence: TGTGCCAGCAGTATCCAGGGTAATCAGCCCCAGCATTTT. Protein product: CASSIQGNQPQHF.

V and J are TRBV27 and TRBJ2-5; 9 bases align to TRBD1. Gene TRBJ2-7 matches the end of the DNA better, so the J call may be wrong. Germline V gene data show CDR1 as MNHEY and CDR2 as SMNVEV (reference sequence). The CDR3 spans 13 residues. For the CDR3, the DNA is TGTGCCAGCAGCCGGGACAGGGTTAACGAGCAGTACTTC. Amino acids: CASSRDRVNEQYF.

This chain uses TRBV5-1 with TRBJ1-1; TRBD1 is a possible D gene (6 bases). Trimming stripped 6 bases from V and 1 base from J, with 13 bases between. There are 14 residues in the CDR3. Per the germline V gene, CDR1 is SGHRS and CDR2 is YFSETQ. For the CDR3, the DNA is TGCGCCAGCAAGGGGGTTGCTACGAACACTGAAGCTTTCTTT. Protein: CASKGVATNTEAFF.

The V and J genes are TRBV4-1 and TRBJ1-1; TRBD1 matches at 9 bases. The CDR3 extends over 16 amino acids. Germline V lookup: CDR1 MGHRA, CDR2 YSYEKL. V was pared by 4 bases and J by 3 bases, with 9 bases of the junction left unmatched. CDR3: CASSPSRDREHTEAFF. In nucleotides, the CDR3 is TGCGCCAGCAGCCCATCCCGGGACAGGGAGCACACTGAAGCTTTCTTT.

This clone was found once. The chain recombines TRBV9 with TRBJ2-1, with TRBD2 identical over 15 bases. The CDR3 contains 15 residues. J lost 15 bases, V lost 0 bases, and 7 bases had no gene match. Germline loops: CDR1 SGDLS, CDR2 YYNGEE. CDR3 DNA: TGTGCCAGCAGCGTAGGGGGGACTAGCGGGGGGCGGAGGTTCTTC. This translates into CASSVGGTSGGRRFF.

The count of this clone is one. This chain connects TRBV28 to TRBJ1-3, with D unclear. The CDR3 has 13 residues. CDR1 MDHEN and CDR2 SYDVKM come from the germline V gene. V shed 8 bases and J shed 0 bases, with 8 bases lying between them. The CDR3 loop reads CASVESSGNTIYF. Written as DNA, the CDR3 is TGTGCCAGCGTGGAGAGCTCTGGAAACACCATATATTTT. Using reference TRBV28 and TRBJ1-3 for the parts outside the CDR3, the full variable domain is DVKVTQSSRYLVKRTGEKVFLECVQDMDHENMFWYRQDPGLGLRLIYFSYDVKMKEKGDIPEGYSVSREKKERFSLILESASTNQTSMYLCASVESSGNTIYFGEGSWLTVV.

The rearrangement links TRBV19 to TRBJ1-2; 7 positions agree with TRBD1. V lost 4 bases to trimming and J lost 2 bases; unmatched junction nucleotides: 4. Germline values: CDR1 LNHDA, CDR2 SQIVND (reference sequence). The CDR3 has 14 residues. Here the CDR3 DNA reads TGTGCCAGTAGTAGGACAGGAACAAACTATGGCTACACCTTC. Its translation: CASSRTGTNYGYTF.

The chain is built from TRBV9 and TRBJ1-1, with 9 bases fitting TRBD1. Germline V gene lookup returns CDR1 SGDLS and CDR2 YYNGEE. CDR3 length: 16 amino acids. V lost 3 bases and J lost 3; bases outside the gene matches: 9. In DNA, the CDR3 is TGTGCCAGCAGCGACTCGACAGGGGGACTAGACACTGAAGCTTTCTTT. Its protein product is CASSDSTGGLDTEAFF.

V usage is TRBV5-4 and J usage is TRBJ2-1, with D perhaps TRBD2 (5 bases). CDR1 is SGHNT and CDR2 is YYREEE in the germline V gene (reference sequence). Trimming removed 0 bases from V and 0 bases from J, with 10 bases in between. This CDR3 is 16 amino acids long. CDR3 amino acids: CASSLAVGSSYNEQFF. CDR3 in DNA: TGTGCCAGCAGCTTGGCCGTGGGGAGCTCCTACAATGAGCAGTTCTTC.

The CDR3 DNA reads as TGTGCCACCAGCAGAGATTCGCGTCCCGGGACACATGGCTACACCTTC. Translated, it gives CATSRDSRPGTHGYTF. The chain joins TRBV15 to TRBJ1-2, with D possibly matching TRBD1 (6 bases). The CDR3 has 16 residues. Trimming shortened V by 0 bases and J by 6 bases, and 17 bases separated the two germline ends. The germline gives CDR1 LNHNV, CDR2 YYDKDF (reference sequence).